The rows below give T cell receptor beta chains drawn from one sample of a study of memory CD4+ T cells and cytomegalovirus serostatus. Here immunoSEQ multiplex PCR was the method, and the copy in TCRdb shows in-frame clones only, minus some. The table records over 60,000 clones, 82% of them present only once. Sequenced input: memory CD4+ T cells from blood. These receptors were obtained from an adult in good health and CMV-seronegative. CDR3s include the opening cysteine and the closing phenylalanine or tryptophan. The order of the fields is CDR3 DNA, CDR3 protein, V gene, D gene, J gene, clone size. A D gene is named only where the DNA matches it firmly. Clone size appears in some rows only: once, few, many, or a class for an expanded clone.

cdr3_nt: TGTGCCAGCAGTGATTGGGCAGTTCAACGAAACACCATATATTTT; cdr3_aa: CASSDWAVQRNTIYF; v_call: TRBV25-1; d_call: .; j_call: TRBJ1-3; clone_size: few
cdr3_nt: TGTGCCAGCAGTTACCAGAGGCAGGATAGCAATCAGCCCCAGCATTTT; cdr3_aa: CASSYQRQDSNQPQHF; v_call: TRBV6-6; d_call: .; j_call: TRBJ1-5; clone_size: .
cdr3_nt: TGTGCCAGCAGTCGTCGTCCTCCCGGGGAGCTGTTTTTT; cdr3_aa: CASSRRPPGELFF; v_call: TRBV6-5; d_call: .; j_call: TRBJ2-2; clone_size: .
cdr3_nt: TGCGCCAGCAGCCAAGTCCATTGGAGGTATAATGAAAAACTGTTTTTT; cdr3_aa: CASSQVHWRYNEKLFF; v_call: TRBV4-1; d_call: .; j_call: TRBJ1-4; clone_size: .
cdr3_nt: TGTGCCAGAAGCGGGCCCGACTTGGCAGCTCAACATTTT; cdr3_aa: CARSGPDLAAQHF; v_call: TRBV5-3; d_call: .; j_call: TRBJ1-5; clone_size: .
cdr3_nt: TGTGCCAGCCGCCGAAGCTCCTACAATGAGCAGTTCTTC; cdr3_aa: CASRRSSYNEQFF; v_call: TRBV6-1; d_call: .; j_call: TRBJ2-1; clone_size: .
cdr3_nt: TGTGCCCTGGAAATCACTTCTAGTTTGTACGAGCAGTACTTC; cdr3_aa: CALEITSSLYEQYF; v_call: TRBV30; d_call: .; j_call: TRBJ2-7; clone_size: .
cdr3_nt: TGTGCCAGTAGGTCGTGGGCAGGGGGCGCGAGGCAGCCCCAGCATTTT; cdr3_aa: CASRSWAGGARQPQHF; v_call: TRBV19; d_call: TRBD1; j_call: TRBJ1-5; clone_size: .
cdr3_nt: TGTGCCAGCAGTCCGAAGGGACTAGCGTATTACAATGAGCAGTTCTTC; cdr3_aa: CASSPKGLAYYNEQFF; v_call: TRBV28; d_call: TRBD2; j_call: TRBJ2-1; clone_size: few
cdr3_nt: TGTGCCAGCAGTTCCACCGGGACGGTAGATTACGAGCAGTACTTC; cdr3_aa: CASSSTGTVDYEQYF; v_call: TRBV27; d_call: .; j_call: TRBJ2-7; clone_size: .
cdr3_nt: TGCGCCAGCAGCACCAAGACAGGGGGCGCGTATTCACCCCTCCACTTT; cdr3_aa: CASSTKTGGAYSPLHF; v_call: TRBV5-1; d_call: TRBD1; j_call: TRBJ1-6; clone_size: .
cdr3_nt: TGTGCCAGCAGTTTCCGCCGTGGATGGGGCACAGATACGCAGTATTTT; cdr3_aa: CASSFRRGWGTDTQYF; v_call: TRBV27; d_call: .; j_call: TRBJ2-3; clone_size: .
cdr3_nt: TGTGCCAGCACCCCGGACCGGGGGTATGGCTACACCTTC; cdr3_aa: CASTPDRGYGYTF; v_call: TRBV6-1; d_call: .; j_call: TRBJ1-2; clone_size: .
cdr3_nt: TGTGCCAGCAGTTTCCGGGGGAGAGGCGGAAATGAGCAGTTCTTC; cdr3_aa: CASSFRGRGGNEQFF; v_call: TRBV28; d_call: .; j_call: TRBJ2-1; clone_size: .
cdr3_nt: TGCGCCAGCAGCCAAGATGCGGCAGGCACTAACTATGGCTACACCTTC; cdr3_aa: CASSQDAAGTNYGYTF; v_call: TRBV4-1; d_call: .; j_call: TRBJ1-2; clone_size: .
cdr3_nt: TGCAGCGTTGTCCCGGGACTAGCGGGAGGCGCAGATACGCAGTATTTT; cdr3_aa: CSVVPGLAGGADTQYF; v_call: TRBV29-1; d_call: TRBD2; j_call: TRBJ2-3; clone_size: .
cdr3_nt: TGCGCCAGCAGCTTGACCGGGATTGGAGATACGCAGTATTTT; cdr3_aa: CASSLTGIGDTQYF; v_call: TRBV5-1; d_call: .; j_call: TRBJ2-3; clone_size: .
cdr3_nt: TGCGCCAGCAGTGATACCACAGATACGCAGTATTTT; cdr3_aa: CASSDTTDTQYF; v_call: TRBV10-2; d_call: .; j_call: TRBJ2-3; clone_size: .
cdr3_nt: TGTGCCAGCAGTGGGCGGGTGGAGTTAGATACGCAGTATTTT; cdr3_aa: CASSGRVELDTQYF; v_call: TRBV28; d_call: .; j_call: TRBJ2-3; clone_size: .
cdr3_nt: TGTGCCAGTAGGGAGCGGGGGAGCACAGATACGCAGTATTTT; cdr3_aa: CASRERGSTDTQYF; v_call: TRBV19; d_call: TRBD2; j_call: TRBJ2-3; clone_size: .
cdr3_nt: TGTGCCAGCTCTAAGGCAGGGGCCAAAAACATTCAGTACTTC; cdr3_aa: CASSKAGAKNIQYF; v_call: TRBV28; d_call: .; j_call: TRBJ2-4; clone_size: .
cdr3_nt: TGTGCCAGCAGTGCGACTAGCGGGAGGTACTCTGGGGCCAACGTCCTGACTTTC; cdr3_aa: CASSATSGRYSGANVLTF; v_call: TRBV27; d_call: TRBD2; j_call: TRBJ2-6; clone_size: once
cdr3_nt: TGCGCCAGCAGCTATGTCCGGGACAGGGGGCTTAATGAGCAGTTCTTC; cdr3_aa: CASSYVRDRGLNEQFF; v_call: TRBV10-1; d_call: TRBD1; j_call: TRBJ2-1; clone_size: .
cdr3_nt: TGTGCCAGCAGTGATCTATACGAGCAGTACTTC; cdr3_aa: CASSDLYEQYF; v_call: TRBV6-1; d_call: .; j_call: TRBJ2-7; clone_size: few
cdr3_nt: TGTGCCAGCAGTGAAGCCGGGGCCCGCTCTGGGGCCAACGTCCTGACTTTC; cdr3_aa: CASSEAGARSGANVLTF; v_call: TRBV6-1; d_call: .; j_call: TRBJ2-6; clone_size: .
cdr3_nt: TGTGCCAGCTCACCACCAGCCAAAAACATTCAGTACTTC; cdr3_aa: CASSPPAKNIQYF; v_call: TRBV18; d_call: .; j_call: TRBJ2-4; clone_size: .
cdr3_nt: TGTGCCAGCAGTGAAAAATACAGGGTATACTATGGCTACACCTTC; cdr3_aa: CASSEKYRVYYGYTF; v_call: TRBV28; d_call: .; j_call: TRBJ1-2; clone_size: .
cdr3_nt: TGTGCCAGCAGCAGTACAGGGGGGGGAGAGACCCAGTACTTC; cdr3_aa: CASSSTGGGETQYF; v_call: TRBV11-3; d_call: .; j_call: TRBJ2-5; clone_size: .
cdr3_nt: TGCGCCAGCAGCTTGAAGGTTGGGTTTACTGAAGCTTTCTTT; cdr3_aa: CASSLKVGFTEAFF; v_call: TRBV5-1; d_call: .; j_call: TRBJ1-1; clone_size: few
cdr3_nt: TGTGCCAGCAGTTTAAGGTATACCGGACAGGGAAGAGGATATGGCTACACCTTC; cdr3_aa: CASSLRYTGQGRGYGYTF; v_call: TRBV7-8; d_call: TRBD1; j_call: TRBJ1-2; clone_size: .
cdr3_nt: TGTGCCAGTGTGAGCCCTGGGGCCAACGTCCTGACTTTC; cdr3_aa: CASVSPGANVLTF; v_call: TRBV6-1; d_call: .; j_call: TRBJ2-6; clone_size: .
cdr3_nt: TGTGCCAGCAGCCCCACTAGCTCGATCTACAATGAGCAGTTCTTC; cdr3_aa: CASSPTSSIYNEQFF; v_call: TRBV6-5; d_call: .; j_call: TRBJ2-1; clone_size: .
cdr3_nt: TGTGCCAGCAGCTTAGATGGCAGTGACACTGAAGCTTTCTTT; cdr3_aa: CASSLDGSDTEAFF; v_call: TRBV7-3; d_call: .; j_call: TRBJ1-1; clone_size: .
cdr3_nt: TGTGCCAGTAGTATTTCTTTTCGACTAGCGGACAATGAGCAGTTCTTC; cdr3_aa: CASSISFRLADNEQFF; v_call: TRBV19; d_call: TRBD2; j_call: TRBJ2-1; clone_size: .
cdr3_nt: TGCGCCAGCAGGTTCGGAGGGCCCAACACCGGGGAGCTGTTTTTT; cdr3_aa: CASRFGGPNTGELFF; v_call: TRBV5-1; d_call: .; j_call: TRBJ2-2; clone_size: .
cdr3_nt: TGCAGCGTTGATGGACTAGCGGGAGAGACCCAGTACTTC; cdr3_aa: CSVDGLAGETQYF; v_call: TRBV29-1; d_call: TRBD2; j_call: TRBJ2-5; clone_size: .
cdr3_nt: TGTGCCAGCAGTCGTACCCCCGGGGGAGATACTGAAGCTTTCTTT; cdr3_aa: CASSRTPGGDTEAFF; v_call: TRBV6-1; d_call: .; j_call: TRBJ1-1; clone_size: .
cdr3_nt: TGTGCCTGGAGTGTAGGACTAGCCTTCTACAATGAGCAGTTCTTC; cdr3_aa: CAWSVGLAFYNEQFF; v_call: TRBV30; d_call: TRBD2; j_call: TRBJ2-1; clone_size: few
cdr3_nt: TGCAGTGCTAGAGACCTGGGAACCATATATTTT; cdr3_aa: CSARDLGTIYF; v_call: TRBV20-1; d_call: .; j_call: TRBJ1-3; clone_size: .
cdr3_nt: TGCGCCAGCAGCTTAATCCCGGGACAGGGATGTGATGAGCAGTTCTTC; cdr3_aa: CASSLIPGQGCDEQFF; v_call: TRBV5-1; d_call: TRBD1; j_call: TRBJ2-1; clone_size: .
cdr3_nt: TGTGCCAGTATGCCAAGGACGACCAACGAGCAGTACTTC; cdr3_aa: CASMPRTTNEQYF; v_call: TRBV19; d_call: .; j_call: TRBJ2-7; clone_size: .
cdr3_nt: TGTGCCAGTAGTAACAGGGTAAGCAATGAGCAGTTCTTC; cdr3_aa: CASSNRVSNEQFF; v_call: TRBV19; d_call: .; j_call: TRBJ2-1; clone_size: .
cdr3_nt: TGCAGCGTCGTGGGGCGTAACTATGGCTACACCTTC; cdr3_aa: CSVVGRNYGYTF; v_call: TRBV29-1; d_call: .; j_call: TRBJ1-2; clone_size: .
cdr3_nt: TGTGCCAGCAGCCGGACTAGAGGGGGAACCACAGATACGCAGTATTTT; cdr3_aa: CASSRTRGGTTDTQYF; v_call: TRBV5-4; d_call: .; j_call: TRBJ2-3; clone_size: .
cdr3_nt: TGCGCCAGCAGCCGACAGGGGGGGTCCGACGGGGAGCTGTTTTTT; cdr3_aa: CASSRQGGSDGELFF; v_call: TRBV5-1; d_call: TRBD1; j_call: TRBJ2-2; clone_size: .
cdr3_nt: TGTGCCTGGAGTGTACCCGTGGGGACCCAGTACTTC; cdr3_aa: CAWSVPVGTQYF; v_call: TRBV30; d_call: .; j_call: TRBJ2-5; clone_size: .
cdr3_nt: TGTGCCAGCAGCTTAGGACCACAGGGTTCTGGAAACACCATATATTTT; cdr3_aa: CASSLGPQGSGNTIYF; v_call: TRBV7-7; d_call: .; j_call: TRBJ1-3; clone_size: .
cdr3_nt: TGCGCCAGCAGCTTGGAGGGGGCGAGCGCAGATACGCAGTATTTT; cdr3_aa: CASSLEGASADTQYF; v_call: TRBV5-1; d_call: TRBD1; j_call: TRBJ2-3; clone_size: few
cdr3_nt: TGTGCCAGCAGCCAAGCAGATTTTACGCAGTATTTT; cdr3_aa: CASSQADFTQYF; v_call: TRBV14; d_call: .; j_call: TRBJ2-3; clone_size: .
cdr3_nt: TGTGCCAGCAATGTGATGGGTGGCACCGGGGAGCTGTTTTTT; cdr3_aa: CASNVMGGTGELFF; v_call: TRBV6-6; d_call: .; j_call: TRBJ2-2; clone_size: .
cdr3_nt: TGCAGCGTTGAGACGCCTGGAAACACCATATATTTT; cdr3_aa: CSVETPGNTIYF; v_call: TRBV29-1; d_call: .; j_call: TRBJ1-3; clone_size: medium-sized
cdr3_nt: TGCGCCAGCAGCTTGGGGGGTAGCGGGTCGGGAGGCTACGAGCAGTACTTC; cdr3_aa: CASSLGGSGSGGYEQYF; v_call: TRBV5-1; d_call: TRBD2; j_call: TRBJ2-7; clone_size: once
cdr3_nt: TGTGCCAGCAGCCTCGGGGGGGTAGGAGAAAAACTGTTTTTT; cdr3_aa: CASSLGGVGEKLFF; v_call: TRBV7-8; d_call: .; j_call: TRBJ1-4; clone_size: .
cdr3_nt: TGTGCCAGCAGCCTACAGGGCGGGAATGAAAAACTGTTTTTT; cdr3_aa: CASSLQGGNEKLFF; v_call: TRBV7-6; d_call: .; j_call: TRBJ1-4; clone_size: .
cdr3_nt: TGTGCCAGCAGTTTAGGAGTCGGGTCCGGGGAGCTGTTTTTT; cdr3_aa: CASSLGVGSGELFF; v_call: TRBV28; d_call: .; j_call: TRBJ2-2; clone_size: few
cdr3_nt: TGTGCCAGCAGTTTTGGGTTAGAGTATAATTCACCCCTCCACTTT; cdr3_aa: CASSFGLEYNSPLHF; v_call: TRBV27; d_call: .; j_call: TRBJ1-6; clone_size: few
cdr3_nt: TGTGCCAGCAGCCGCGGCGGGTTAGCGGGAGAGACCCAGTACTTC; cdr3_aa: CASSRGGLAGETQYF; v_call: TRBV6-6; d_call: TRBD2; j_call: TRBJ2-5; clone_size: few
cdr3_nt: TGTGCCAGCAGCGGGGGGCATCCGGACTATGGCTACACCTTC; cdr3_aa: CASSGGHPDYGYTF; v_call: TRBV9; d_call: .; j_call: TRBJ1-2; clone_size: .
cdr3_nt: TGTGCCACCAGCAGAGATGGGGTTGGAGGAAACACCATATATTTT; cdr3_aa: CATSRDGVGGNTIYF; v_call: TRBV15; d_call: .; j_call: TRBJ1-3; clone_size: .